This T cell receptor (beta chain) was identified in a study of CD8+CD57+ T cells in acquired aplastic anemia. A single count supports this clonotype. Antigen unknown. Patients picked for sequencing had shown CD8+CD57+ cell expansion detected by flow cytometry. Patients uniformly had severe acquired aplastic anemia. Study observations and caveats: Researchers report that around 29 CD8+ CDR3 sequences appeared in both patients and controls.

The use of genomic DNA as template underpinned the TCR beta VDJ and CDR3 profiling. Each CDR3 protein gets one entry after TCRdb re-called the reads with MiXCR. The sample includes roughly 250,000 distinct CDR3 sequences, 65% to 90% of them seen just once. The CDR3 runs to 13 residues. Germline CDR1 reads SNHLY; CDR2 reads FYNNEI. Trimming took 10 bases from V and 8 from J; bases not matched to a gene: 11. Sequencing was carried out using sorted CD4+, CD8+, or CD8+CD57+ T cells (not recorded which) from PBMCs. The chain combines TRBV2 with TRBJ2-1; 7 nucleotides align to TRBD2. The clonotype comes from a human donor with aplastic anemia. Here the CDR3 reads CATSRGLVHEQFF. For the CDR3, the DNA is TGTGCCACCAGCAGAGGACTAGTCCATGAGCAGTTCTTC.